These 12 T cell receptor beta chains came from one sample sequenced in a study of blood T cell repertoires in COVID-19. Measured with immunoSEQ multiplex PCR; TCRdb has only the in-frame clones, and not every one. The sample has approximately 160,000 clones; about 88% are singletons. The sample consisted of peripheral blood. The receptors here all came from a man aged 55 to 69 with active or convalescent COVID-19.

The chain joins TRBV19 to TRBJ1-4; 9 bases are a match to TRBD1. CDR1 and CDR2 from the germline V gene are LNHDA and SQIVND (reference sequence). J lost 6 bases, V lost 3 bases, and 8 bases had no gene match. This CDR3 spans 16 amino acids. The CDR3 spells CASSIAGQGIDEKLFF. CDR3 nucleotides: TGTGCCAGTAGTATTGCGGGACAGGGTATTGATGAAAAACTGTTTTTT.

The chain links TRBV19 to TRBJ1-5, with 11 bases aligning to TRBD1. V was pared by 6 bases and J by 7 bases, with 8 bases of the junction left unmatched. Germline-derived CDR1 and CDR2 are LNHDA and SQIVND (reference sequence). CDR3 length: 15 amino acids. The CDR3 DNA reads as TGTGCCAGTAGCTTGGACAGGGGGCCTTGGCAGCCCCAGCATTTT. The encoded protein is CASSLDRGPWQPQHF.

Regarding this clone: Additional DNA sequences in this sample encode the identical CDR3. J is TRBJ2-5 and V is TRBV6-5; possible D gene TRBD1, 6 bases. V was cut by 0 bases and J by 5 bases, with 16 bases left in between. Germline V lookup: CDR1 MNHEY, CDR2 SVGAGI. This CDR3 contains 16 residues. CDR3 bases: TGTGCCAGCAGTTACTCGAGGACTGGGGGCAGGGAGACCCAGTACTTC. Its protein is CASSYSRTGGRETQYF.

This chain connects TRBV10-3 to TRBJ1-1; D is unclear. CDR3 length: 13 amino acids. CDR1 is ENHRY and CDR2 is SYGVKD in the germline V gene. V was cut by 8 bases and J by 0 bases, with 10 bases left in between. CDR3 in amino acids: CAIRAEVNTEAFF. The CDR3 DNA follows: TGTGCCATCCGCGCGGAAGTGAACACTGAAGCTTTCTTT.

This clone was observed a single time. The CDR3: CASRGADYGYTF. CDR3 bases: TGTGCTAGCCGGGGGGCCGACTATGGCTACACCTTC. The J gene is TRBJ1-2, the V gene TRBV2; possible D gene TRBD1, 6 bases. The CDR3 runs 12 residues. Germline V gene data show CDR1 as SNHLY and CDR2 as FYNNEI.

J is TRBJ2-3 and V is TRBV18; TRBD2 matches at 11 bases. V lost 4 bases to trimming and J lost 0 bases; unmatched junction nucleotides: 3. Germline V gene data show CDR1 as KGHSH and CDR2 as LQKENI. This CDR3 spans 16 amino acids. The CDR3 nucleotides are TGTGCCAGCTCACAAATAGCGGGGGGGAGCACAGATACGCAGTATTTT. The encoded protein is CASSQIAGGSTDTQYF.

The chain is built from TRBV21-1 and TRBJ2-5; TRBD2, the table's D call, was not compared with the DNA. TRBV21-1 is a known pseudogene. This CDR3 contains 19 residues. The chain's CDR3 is CASSIDALCGGRGKETQYF. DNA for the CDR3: TGTGCCAGCAGCATCGATGCCCTTTGTGGCGGGAGGGGAAAAGAGACCCAGTACTTC.

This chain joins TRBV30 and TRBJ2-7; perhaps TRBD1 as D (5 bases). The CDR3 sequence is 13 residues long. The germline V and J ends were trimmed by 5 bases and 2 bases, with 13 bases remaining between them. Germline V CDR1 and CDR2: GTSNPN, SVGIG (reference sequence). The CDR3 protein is CAWVRTGAYEQYF. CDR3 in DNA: TGTGCCTGGGTCCGAACAGGAGCCTACGAGCAGTACTTC.

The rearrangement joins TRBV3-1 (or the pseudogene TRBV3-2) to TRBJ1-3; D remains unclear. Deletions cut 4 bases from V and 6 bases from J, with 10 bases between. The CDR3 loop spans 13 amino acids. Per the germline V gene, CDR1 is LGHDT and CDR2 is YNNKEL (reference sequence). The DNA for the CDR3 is TGTGCCAGCAGCCGCCCCCGGGAAAACACCATATATTTT. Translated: CASSRPRENTIYF.

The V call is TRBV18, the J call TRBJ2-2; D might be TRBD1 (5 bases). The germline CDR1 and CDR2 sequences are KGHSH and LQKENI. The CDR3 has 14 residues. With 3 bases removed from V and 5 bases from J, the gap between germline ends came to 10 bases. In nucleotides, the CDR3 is TGTGCCAGCTCACCCAAAGCAGGGACCGGGGAGCTGTTTTTT. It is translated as CASSPKAGTGELFF.

The CDR3 sequence is CSASANYGYTF. CDR3 DNA: TGCAGCGCTTCGGCTAACTATGGCTACACCTTC. The chain has TRBV29-1 and TRBJ1-2; no firm D call. Germline assignment: CDR1 SQVTM and CDR2 ANQGSEA. The CDR3 totals 11 residues. Trimming took off 7 bases at V and 0 bases at J, with 6 bases between the two ends.

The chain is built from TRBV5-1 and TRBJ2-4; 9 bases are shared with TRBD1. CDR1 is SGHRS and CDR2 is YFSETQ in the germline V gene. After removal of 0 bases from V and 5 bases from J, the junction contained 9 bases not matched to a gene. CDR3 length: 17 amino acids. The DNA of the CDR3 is TGCGCCAGCAGCTTGGCTGGACAGGGGTTAGTGGAAAACATTCAGTACTTC. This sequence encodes CASSLAGQGLVENIQYF.